This T cell receptor beta chain emerged from a study of blood T cells in healthy people across ages. General study findings and limits: With age, beta diversity per million T cells declined roughly linearly, significantly by around 43. Estimates of total diversity, which came from one million sequenced T cells, were considered to be underestimates.

Donors were healthy Caucasian individuals from Russia aged about 6 to 90. PBMCs were isolated at a quantity of at least 6.5 million per sample. A remark on this clonotype: The antigen is undetermined.

Using a J-beta primer mix together with a sample-barcoded 5' primer, a second PCR was run for roughly 7 to 11 cycles. TCRdb reprocessed the 5' RACE reads with MiXCR, giving one entry per CDR3 protein. The table shows approximately 1.5 million distinct CDR3 sequences, with around 36% occurring only once. Sequencing used blood. This sequence originates from a woman aged 25 to 39 in good health.

In DNA form, the CDR3 reads TGTGCCAGCAGTGTAGGGACAGTCAGCTCCTACGAGCAGTACTTC. Translating gives CASSVGTVSSYEQYF. The chain employs TRBV6-1 and TRBJ2-7; 7 positions match TRBD1. The V gene end was trimmed by 4 bases and the J gene end by 0 bases; junction bases not matched to a gene: 6. CDR1 is MNHNS and CDR2 is SASEGT in the germline V gene. This CDR3 spans 15 amino acids.